Below, 29 T cell receptor beta chains from the same sample are listed, as sequenced in a study of identical twins. TCRdb ran MiXCR on the 5' RACE reads and lists one entry per CDR3 protein. The table records hundreds of thousands of distinct CDR3 sequences, about 20% of them present only once. The sample was also linked to a second study, of T cells expressing NK-cell markers.

Sequenced material: PBMCs. Receptors were obtained from a young woman in good health.

The CDR3, as DNA: TGCGCCAGCAGCGGACACCGGGACATCCCCTACGAGCAGTACTTC. As protein: CASSGHRDIPYEQYF. The chain links TRBV5-1 to TRBJ2-7, with D possibly matching TRBD1 (6 bases). This CDR3 region has 15 residues. The germline V and J ends were trimmed by 4 bases and 2 bases, with 16 bases remaining between them. CDR1 is SGHRS and CDR2 is YFSETQ in the germline V gene.

The table lists this clonotype with a few counts. The chain carries TRBV7-2 and TRBJ2-7, with 8 bases identical to TRBD2. The CDR3 spans 16 residues. V was clipped by 5 bases and J by 4 bases; unmatched bases: 13. The germline V gene has CDR1 SGHTA and CDR2 FQGNSA. In nucleotides, the CDR3 is TGTGCCAGCAGCCGACAACCGGGACTAGGCGTATACGAGCAGTACTTC. As protein: CASSRQPGLGVYEQYF.

The V gene is TRBV9, the J gene TRBJ1-6; D gene ambiguous. This CDR3 comprises 14 residues. The germline CDR1 and CDR2 sequences are SGDLS and YYNGEE. V lost 0 bases to trimming and J lost 8 bases, with 9 bases between them. The CDR3 bases are TGTGCCAGCAGCGTAGCCCCAGCCGATTCACCCCTCCACTTT. Its protein is CASSVAPADSPLHF.

This clonotype was seen only a few times. The chain carries TRBV12-3 or TRBV12-4 and TRBJ1-5; unclear D gene. The CDR3 extends over 13 amino acids. With 3 bases removed from V and 5 bases from J, the gap between germline ends came to 8 bases. CDR3 protein: CASSLRRDQPQHF. The CDR3 DNA reads as TGTGCCAGCAGTTTGAGGAGGGATCAGCCCCAGCATTTT.

The table lists this clonotype with a few counts. This chain connects TRBV7-2 to TRBJ2-3; D perhaps matches TRBD2 (5 bases). CDR3 size: 14 residues. CDR1 and CDR2 from the germline V gene are SGHTA and FQGNSA. V lost 3 bases and J lost 5, with 12 bases in between. The CDR3 spells CASSFPKRGDTQYF. CDR3 nucleotides: TGTGCCAGCAGCTTCCCTAAACGGGGAGATACGCAGTATTTT.

This clonotype was counted only a few times. The V call is TRBV20-1, the J call TRBJ2-1; 8 bases are a match to TRBD2. CDR1 is DFQATT and CDR2 is SNEGSKA in the germline V gene (reference sequence). V lost 7 bases and J lost 5; bases outside the gene matches: 7. This CDR3 has 13 amino acids. CDR3 sequence reads: CSGMAGGDNEQFF. CDR3 coding DNA: TGCAGTGGGATGGCGGGAGGTGACAATGAGCAGTTCTTC.

The V gene is TRBV6-5, the J gene TRBJ1-1; no clear D gene. CDR1 is MNHEY, CDR2 SVGAGI, per germline. The CDR3 covers 15 residues. The ends were cut back, 0 bases at V and 1 base at J, with 9 bases in the middle. The CDR3 loop reads CASSYSIAQNTEAFF. CDR3 nucleotides: TGTGCCAGCAGTTACTCGATTGCCCAGAACACTGAAGCTTTCTTT.

The V and J genes are TRBV6-6 and TRBJ2-7; D is perhaps TRBD2 (6 bases). CDR1 MNHNY and CDR2 SVGAGI come from the germline V gene (reference sequence). Trimming removed 6 bases from V and 6 bases from J, with 9 bases in between. The CDR3 totals 11 residues. CDR3 loop: CASSWEAEQYF. Here the CDR3 DNA reads TGTGCCAGCAGCTGGGAGGCCGAGCAGTACTTC.

The J gene is TRBJ1-2, the V gene TRBV29-1; 7 bases align to TRBD1. The CDR3 is 12 amino acids. V shed 4 bases and J 5 bases; nucleotides not matched to a gene: 4. Germline V lookup: CDR1 SQVTM, CDR2 ANQGSEA. CDR3 in DNA: TGCAGCGTTGGCAGGGGGAGGTATGGCTACACCTTC. The encoded protein is CSVGRGRYGYTF.

This clonotype has only a few counts. The rearrangement uses TRBV7-2 and TRBJ2-5, with 7 bases lining up with TRBD2. V was clipped by 2 bases and J by 5 bases; unmatched bases: 5. There are 14 residues in the CDR3. Germline V gene sequence: CDR1 SGHTA, CDR2 FQGNSA. DNA of the CDR3: TGTGCCAGCAGCTTAACCAGGGAGGGTGAGACCCAGTACTTC. Translated: CASSLTREGETQYF.

Written as DNA, the CDR3 is TGCGCCAGCAGCAGGGGACTATTCTACGAGCAGTACTTC. This gives the protein CASSRGLFYEQYF. The V and J genes are TRBV5-1 and TRBJ2-7, with 7 bases matching TRBD2. The CDR3 has 13 amino acids. After removal of 4 bases from V and 3 bases from J, the junction contained 4 bases not matched to a gene. Germline-derived CDR1 and CDR2 are SGHRS and YFSETQ. Full variable domain (missing parts from reference TRBV5-1 and TRBJ2-7): KAGVTQTPRYLIKTRGQQVTLSCSPISGHRSVSWYQQTPGQGLQFLFEYFSETQRNKGNFPGRFSGRQFSNSRSEMNVSTLELGDSALYLCASSRGLFYEQYFGPGTRLTVT.

This clonotype has only a few counts. The chain links TRBV2 to TRBJ2-1; 7 positions match TRBD1. Germline V lookup: CDR1 SNHLY, CDR2 FYNNEI. The V gene end was trimmed by 3 bases and the J gene end by 0 bases; junction bases not matched to a gene: 5. This CDR3 has 16 residues. CDR3 nucleotides: TGTGCCAGCAGTGATTGGTGGGACAGCTCCTACAATGAGCAGTTCTTC. It encodes CASSDWWDSSYNEQFF.

This clonotype turned up a few times. The chain employs TRBV20-1 and TRBJ2-7, with 8 bases that match TRBD1. The V gene end was trimmed by 3 bases and the J gene end by 3 bases; junction bases not matched to a gene: 10. This CDR3 is 15 amino acids long. The germline V gene encodes CDR1 DFQATT and CDR2 SNEGSKA (reference sequence). The CDR3 protein is CSASGQGADGYEQYF. The CDR3 DNA sequence: TGCAGTGCTAGCGGCCAGGGGGCAGATGGCTACGAGCAGTACTTC.

This clonotype was seen a handful of times. V and J are TRBV20-1 and TRBJ2-2; perhaps TRBD1 as D (5 bases). Per the germline V gene, CDR1 is DFQATT and CDR2 is SNEGSKA (reference sequence). The CDR3 is 13 residues long. The V end lost 6 bases, the J end lost 2 bases, and 10 bases lay between the germline ends. The CDR3 DNA sequence: TGCAGTGCCCAAAGGGGTAACACCGGGGAGCTGTTTTTT. Protein product: CSAQRGNTGELFF.

The V and J genes are TRBV20-1 and TRBJ2-5; D perhaps matches TRBD1 (5 bases). CDR3 length: 15 residues. The ends were cut back, 0 bases at V and 7 bases at J, with 18 bases in the middle. The V gene's germline CDR1 is DFQATT and CDR2 SNEGSKA (reference sequence). CDR3: CSARDEKGAVATQYF. In DNA form, the CDR3 reads TGCAGTGCTAGAGATGAGAAAGGGGCGGTAGCGACCCAGTACTTC.

The chain employs TRBV5-1 and TRBJ2-1; D is possibly TRBD2 (6 bases). The CDR3 has 14 residues. The germline V and J ends were trimmed by 2 bases and 7 bases, with 13 bases remaining between them. Germline CDR1 and CDR2: SGHRS and YFSETQ. Here the CDR3 reads CASSFDPGVNEQFF. CDR3 coding DNA: TGCGCCAGCAGCTTTGATCCGGGGGTTAATGAGCAGTTCTTC.

The rearrangement joins TRBV20-1 to TRBJ1-6; maybe TRBD1 (6 bases). Germline V gene sequence: CDR1 DFQATT, CDR2 SNEGSKA (reference sequence). The CDR3 is 11 amino acids. Trimming pared 6 bases from V and 14 bases from J, leaving 14 bases between. The CDR3 DNA sequence: TGCAGTGCGGAGCGGGGGGCCACCCTCCACTTT. Translating gives CSAERGATLHF.

Comment on this clonotype: One junction end disagrees with the germline gene, perhaps due to a read error. The chain couples TRBV5-8 to TRBJ2-7; tentatively, D is TRBD2 (5 bases). The CDR3 sequence is 13 residues long. Germline CDR1 is SGHTS and CDR2 is YDEGEE. The CDR3 nucleotides read TGTGCCAGCAGCTCCCGCAGTGTAGGGAGAAGGGACTTC. Its protein product is CASSSRSVGRRDF. Using reference TRBV5-8 and TRBJ2-7 for the parts outside the CDR3, the full variable domain is EAGVTQSPTHLIKTRGQQATLRCSPISGHTSVYWYQQALGLGLQFLLWYDEGEERNRGNFPPRFSGRQFPNYSSELNVNALELEDSALYLCASSSRSVGRRDFGPGTRLTVT.

The rearrangement joins TRBV4-3 to TRBJ2-5; D gene uncertain. This CDR3 has 15 amino acids. The germline gives CDR1 LGHNA, CDR2 YSLEER. V gave up 0 bases and J gave up 5 bases, with 13 bases separating them. The CDR3 loop is CASSQDLPWRETQYF. In DNA form, the CDR3 reads TGCGCCAGCAGCCAAGATTTGCCTTGGCGGGAGACCCAGTACTTC.

The V and J genes are TRBV7-8 and TRBJ2-5, with 7 positions matching TRBD2. The CDR3 has 16 residues. Germline-derived CDR1 and CDR2 are SGHVS and FQNEAQ. V lost 3 bases, J lost 4 bases, and 11 bases stayed unmatched. CDR3 loop: CASSFLVLARRETQYF. For the CDR3, the DNA is TGTGCCAGCAGCTTCCTCGTACTAGCGCGGCGAGAGACCCAGTACTTC.

The J gene is TRBJ2-1, the V gene TRBV24-1; a weak D match, TRBD2 (7 bases). Germline-derived CDR1 and CDR2 are KGHDR and SFDVKD. The CDR3 is 14 amino acids. V lost 6 bases, J lost 7 bases, and 15 bases lay in between. The CDR3 loop is CATSRAGAANEQFF. CDR3 DNA sequence: TGTGCCACCAGTCGCGCGGGGGCGGCGAATGAGCAGTTCTTC.

The chain uses TRBV29-1 and TRBJ2-4; tentatively, D is TRBD2 (6 bases). CDR1 is SQVTM, CDR2 ANQGSEA, per germline. The CDR3 spans 15 residues. The V end was cut by 2 bases, the J end by 0 bases, with 11 bases between. CDR3 coding DNA: TGCAGCGTTGAATTGGCTAGCGTAGCCAAAAACATTCAGTACTTC. Translated, it gives CSVELASVAKNIQYF.

The V call is TRBV20-1, the J call TRBJ1-1; 7 bases align to TRBD1. The V and J ends lost 4 bases and 11 bases, in that order; junction bases with no gene match: 4. The CDR3 is 10 amino acids. Looked up from germline, CDR1 is DFQATT and CDR2 is SNEGSKA (reference sequence). The CDR3 coding sequence is TGCAGTGCTATAAGGGGGCTGGCTTTCTTT. This translates into CSAIRGLAFF.

V gene TRBV30 combines with J gene TRBJ2-2, with 7 bases that match TRBD1. CDR1 and CDR2 from the germline V gene are GTSNPN and SVGIG (reference sequence). Trimming took 2 bases from V and 5 from J; bases not matched to a gene: 8. There are 15 residues in the CDR3. DNA for the CDR3: TGTGCCTGGAGTACAGTGCCACAGGGGACCGGGGAGCTGTTTTTT. Protein product: CAWSTVPQGTGELFF.

The chain recombines TRBV5-1 with TRBJ2-1, with 11 bases fitting TRBD2. J gave up 5 bases and V 3 bases, and 4 bases lay outside the gene matches. The CDR3 runs to 15 residues. Germline V lookup: CDR1 SGHRS, CDR2 YFSETQ. For the CDR3, the DNA is TGCGCCAGCAGCTGGACTAGCGGGTCGCACAATGAGCAGTTCTTC. It translates to CASSWTSGSHNEQFF.

This chain joins TRBV6-2 or TRBV6-3 and TRBJ1-2; 9 positions agree with TRBD1. The junction had 8 bases not matched to a gene; V was cut back by 7 bases and J by 2 bases. The V gene's germline CDR1 is MNHEY and CDR2 SVGEGT. The CDR3 is 15 residues long. CDR3 residues: CASTKRDRDNYGYTF. The CDR3 DNA is TGTGCCAGCACCAAAAGGGACAGGGACAACTATGGCTACACCTTC.

On this clonotype: One junction end disagrees with the germline gene, perhaps due to a read error. The genes are TRBV20-1 and TRBJ2-1, with D possibly being TRBD2 (5 bases). Germline V CDR1 and CDR2: DFQATT, SNEGSKA (reference sequence). This CDR3 spans 12 amino acids. The CDR3 sequence: CSARDSDNEQFF. The CDR3 region has the DNA TGCAGTGCTAGGGACTCCGACAATGAGCAGTTCTTC.

The chain joins TRBV12-3 or TRBV12-4 to TRBJ1-1; the D gene is possibly TRBD1 (6 bases). V was pared by 10 bases and J by 8 bases, with 17 bases between. The CDR3 runs to 12 residues. CDR3 nucleotides: TGTGCCATCAACCCTGGACAGACAGAAGCTTTCTTT. Protein product: CAINPGQTEAFF.

The chain links TRBV15 to TRBJ2-2; D gene uncertain. This CDR3 comprises 13 residues. V lost 1 base, J lost 5 bases, and 5 bases lay in between. Germline CDR1 is LNHNV and CDR2 is YYDKDF (reference sequence). The DNA for the CDR3 is TGTGCCACCAGCAGAGCTGGGACCGGGGAGCTGTTTTTT. It translates to CATSRAGTGELFF.